This TCR beta chain was found in a study of blood T cell repertoires in COVID-19. Study details: Samples came from the United States, Italy and Spain, spanning acute and convalescent COVID-19.

Germline lookup yields CDR1 LGHDT and CDR2 YNNKEL (reference sequence). V shed 1 base and J shed 2 bases, with 9 bases lying between them. The CDR3 extends over 15 amino acids. This clone was seen a single time. Per the authors' pipeline: Estimation of nucleated cell counts was performed using reference gene primer amplification. Assay: immunoSEQ multiplex PCR; the TCRdb copy retains only in-frame clones and omits some. The DNA was the basis for D and trimming; V, J and clone size are from that table. The data show 200,000 to 250,000 clones, 82% seen once. Sequenced material: peripheral blood. The receptor was derived from a woman between 18 and 29 years old with acute or convalescent COVID-19. This sequence joins TRBV3-1 (or the pseudogene TRBV3-2) and TRBJ1-5; D is ambiguous. Here the CDR3 reads CASSQGGCGNQPQHF. CDR3 DNA: TGTGCCAGCAGCCAAGGAGGGTGTGGCAATCAGCCCCAGCATTTT.